This TCR beta chain was identified during a study of T-cell reconstitution after alpha-beta-depleted transplantation in children. Unique molecular identifiers tagged the TCRbeta library. TCRdb ran MiXCR on the PCR reads and lists one entry per CDR3 protein. This table has roughly 300,000 distinct CDR3 sequences, over 8% appearing once. The CDR3 spans 15 residues. Trimming took 3 bases from V and 3 from J, leaving 13 bases between them. The germline CDR1 and CDR2 sequences are SGHRS and YFSETQ. The V call is TRBV5-1, the J call TRBJ2-4; D not resolved. The TCR sequence derives from a human donor who donated a stem cell graft to a child with SCID. The sample consisted of PBMCs from the stem cell graft donor, taken from the stem cell graft. DNA of the CDR3: TGCGCCAGCAGCTCGGGCTTGATGGGCAAAAACATTCAGTACTTC. It specifies CASSSGLMGKNIQYF.